These 30 T cell receptor beta chains came from one sample sequenced in a study of cytomegalovirus exposure and HLA in healthy donors. Both 60 Vbeta primers and 13 Jbeta primers went into the PCR. TCRdb's table, derived via immunoSEQ multiplex PCR, lists solely in-frame clones and lacks some. The sample carries roughly 160,000 clones, roughly 85% recorded once. Material for sequencing was PBMCs. These receptors came from a man aged 35 to 55 in good health and CMV-seronegative.

V and J are TRBV7-2 and TRBJ2-4, with 8 bases that match TRBD2. J lost 12 bases, V lost 5 bases, and 21 bases had no gene match. Germline V gene data show CDR1 as SGHTA and CDR2 as FQGNSA. This CDR3 contains 17 residues. CDR3 protein: CASSTQAGAGVGASQYF. CDR3 bases: TGTGCCAGCAGCACACAAGCGGGGGCGGGAGTGGGAGCCAGTCAGTACTTC.

The chain is built from TRBV18 and TRBJ1-1; the match to TRBD1 covers 7 bases. V lost 4 bases, J lost 6 bases, and 5 bases stayed unmatched. The CDR3 extends over 13 amino acids. Germline V gene sequence: CDR1 KGHSH, CDR2 LQKENI. DNA for the CDR3: TGTGCCAGCTCACGACCGGACAGGTCTGAAGCTTTCTTT. Protein sequence: CASSRPDRSEAFF.

J is TRBJ2-7 and V is TRBV29-1; 14 bases are a match to TRBD2. V was clipped by 4 bases and J by 3 bases; unmatched bases: 2. Germline CDR1 SQVTM, CDR2 ANQGSEA. The CDR3 runs 14 residues. CDR3 nucleotides: TGCAGCGTTGGGGGACTAGCGGGAGACTACGAGCAGTACTTC. Translation gives CSVGGLAGDYEQYF.

With respect to this clone: One end of the junction is discordant with germline, which a read error may explain. The chain combines TRBV5-1 with TRBJ2-4, with D hard to call. Looked up from germline, CDR1 is SGHRS and CDR2 is YFSETQ. CDR3 length equals 11 residues. CDR3 coding DNA: TGCGCCAGCAGCTTGGGGAACAGTCAGTACTTC. Its translation: CASSLGNSQYF.

V and J are TRBV6-5 and TRBJ2-6; 8 bases map to TRBD2. The CDR3 is made up of 15 amino acids. After removal of 7 bases from V and 2 bases from J, the junction contained 4 bases not matched to a gene. CDR1 MNHEY and CDR2 SVGAGI come from the germline V gene. The CDR3 reads CASTRGGAGANVLTF. CDR3 nucleotide sequence: TGTGCCAGCACCCGGGGGGGGGCTGGGGCCAACGTCCTGACTTTC.

V usage is TRBV6-5 and J usage is TRBJ2-5; 7 positions agree with TRBD1. The V and J ends lost 2 bases and 1 base, in that order; junction bases with no gene match: 7. The CDR3 spans 16 residues. Looked up from germline, CDR1 is MNHEY and CDR2 is SVGAGI. The CDR3 sequence: CASSYDRDSPQETQYF. CDR3 bases: TGTGCCAGCAGTTACGATAGGGACAGCCCCCAAGAGACCCAGTACTTC.

The chain has TRBV5-1 and TRBJ2-1, with a weak D call TRBD2 (6 bases). This CDR3 has 17 amino acids. The germline gives CDR1 SGHRS, CDR2 YFSETQ. The germline V and J ends were trimmed by 0 bases and 8 bases, with 21 bases remaining between them. The CDR3 DNA sequence: TGCGCCAGCAGCTTGGTTGCTAGACCGAGAGGAGGGGATGAGCAGTTCTTC. It codes for CASSLVARPRGGDEQFF.

J is TRBJ2-3 and V is TRBV6-5; 7 nucleotides agree with TRBD2. The CDR3 runs 14 residues. The germline CDR1 and CDR2 sequences are MNHEY and SVGAGI. Unmatched junction bases numbered 4, after V lost 6 bases and J lost 1 base. CDR3 nucleotide sequence: TGTGCCAGCAGACGGGACTACGGCACAGATACGCAGTATTTT. It is translated as CASRRDYGTDTQYF.

The chain links TRBV29-1 to TRBJ1-2, with D uncertain. The CDR3 consists of 12 residues. CDR1 and CDR2 (germline): SQVTM, ANQGSEA. With 5 bases removed from V and 0 bases from J, the gap between germline ends came to 7 bases. In DNA, the CDR3 is TGCAGCGTTTACAGAGCTAACTATGGCTACACCTTC. It specifies CSVYRANYGYTF.

The chain recombines TRBV27 with TRBJ1-1; the match to TRBD1 covers 7 bases. CDR1 MNHEY and CDR2 SMNVEV come from the germline V gene (reference sequence). Trimming took 4 bases from V and 5 from J; bases not matched to a gene: 16. The CDR3 runs to 17 residues. CDR3 residues: CASSSGGGPRIGTEAFF. In DNA form, the CDR3 reads TGTGCCAGCAGTTCCGGAGGGGGCCCTCGGATCGGAACTGAAGCTTTCTTT.

This clone is a singleton in its sample. The chain is built from TRBV6-1 and TRBJ2-1, with TRBD2 identical over 9 bases. The V gene's germline CDR1 is MNHNS and CDR2 SASEGT. There are 14 residues in the CDR3. V lost 5 bases, J lost 8 bases, and 7 bases stayed unmatched. The CDR3 DNA reads TGTGCCAGCAGTTTAGGACTAGCGACCGATGAGCAGTTCTTC. The encoded protein is CASSLGLATDEQFF.

V usage is TRBV7-2 and J usage is TRBJ2-7; a weak D match, TRBD2 (7 bases). The CDR3 loop spans 14 amino acids. Per germline, CDR1 SGHTA and CDR2 FQGNSA. V was clipped by 5 bases and J by 2 bases, with 13 bases between them. CDR3 in amino acids: CASSPEGGAYEQYF. The DNA of the CDR3 is TGTGCCAGCAGCCCGGAGGGGGGGGCCTACGAGCAGTACTTC.

The chain recombines TRBV9 with TRBJ2-7; D is possibly TRBD1 (5 bases). This CDR3 comprises 15 residues. The germline CDR1 and CDR2 sequences are SGDLS and YYNGEE. V gave up 0 bases and J gave up 0 bases, with 10 bases separating them. CDR3 residues: CASSVGGSTSYEQYF. As DNA, the CDR3 is TGTGCCAGCAGCGTAGGGGGCAGTACCTCCTACGAGCAGTACTTC.

V gene TRBV6-6 combines with J gene TRBJ2-1; D may be TRBD2 (5 bases). This CDR3 has 13 residues. Germline CDR1 and CDR2: MNHNY and SVGAGI (reference sequence). V was pared by 6 bases and J by 9 bases, with 15 bases between. In nucleotides, the CDR3 is TGTGCCAGCAGCGAGGACTCACAGAGTGAGCAGTTCTTC. Encoded protein: CASSEDSQSEQFF.

The chain couples TRBV19 to TRBJ1-5; TRBD1 might be the D (5 bases). The CDR3 totals 17 residues. In germline, CDR1 is LNHDA, CDR2 SQIVND (reference sequence). With 5 bases removed from V and 1 base from J, the gap between germline ends came to 18 bases. This CDR3 reads CASSLLGQGRSNQPQHF. The CDR3 nucleotides are TGTGCCAGTAGTCTCCTGGGGCAGGGAAGGAGCAATCAGCCCCAGCATTTT.

This clone was seen once. The chain uses TRBV29-1 and TRBJ2-3; D is undetermined. Germline V gene lookup returns CDR1 SQVTM and CDR2 ANQGSEA. CDR3 length: 14 amino acids. The V and J ends lost 8 bases and 0 bases respectively, with 15 bases between them. CDR3: CSSLPLTSTDTQYF. The CDR3 DNA follows: TGCAGCTCGCTCCCTCTCACTAGCACAGATACGCAGTATTTT.

The chain recombines TRBV7-2 with TRBJ2-4; 8 bases are a match to TRBD1. The CDR3 has 15 residues. V lost 7 bases and J lost 8; bases outside the gene matches: 13. Germline CDR1 and CDR2: SGHTA and FQGNSA. The CDR3 reads CASTPRQGITDIQYF. CDR3 coding DNA: TGTGCCAGCACCCCCCGACAGGGGATAACGGACATTCAGTACTTC.

In its sample, this clone was seen a few times. The chain carries TRBV10-1 and TRBJ1-5, with 11 bases aligning to TRBD1. After removal of 5 bases from V and 3 bases from J, the junction contained 9 bases not matched to a gene. Germline V gives CDR1 WNHNN, CDR2 SYGVQD (reference sequence). This CDR3 contains 17 residues. The CDR3 DNA reads TGCGCCAGCAGTAAAGACCGGGACAGGGGGTCCAATCAGCCCCAGCATTTT. This codes for CASSKDRDRGSNQPQHF.

This chain uses TRBV29-1 with TRBJ1-1; no reliable D call. The CDR3 runs to 11 residues. Germline V gene lookup returns CDR1 SQVTM and CDR2 ANQGSEA. Trimming took off 4 bases at V and 5 bases at J, with 8 bases between the two ends. CDR3 sequence: CSVAWETEAFF. The CDR3, as DNA: TGCAGCGTTGCGTGGGAGACTGAAGCTTTCTTT.

The chain carries TRBV5-1 and TRBJ1-2, with D unresolved. Per the germline V gene, CDR1 is SGHRS and CDR2 is YFSETQ. The V gene lost 0 bases and the J gene lost 8 bases, with 5 bases spanning the gap. The CDR3 has 11 residues. The CDR3 DNA reads TGCGCCAGCAGCTTGGCAGGAGGCTACACCTTC. As protein: CASSLAGGYTF.

The gene calls are TRBV6-1 and TRBJ2-1; D possibly corresponds to TRBD2 (5 bases). The CDR3 length is 18 residues. Trimming stripped 4 bases from V and 0 bases from J, with 19 bases between. In germline, CDR1 is MNHNS, CDR2 SASEGT. The CDR3 spells CASSGHGVKESSYNEQFF. CDR3 DNA: TGTGCCAGCAGTGGCCACGGGGTCAAAGAAAGCTCCTACAATGAGCAGTTCTTC.

The rearrangement uses TRBV6-1 and TRBJ2-7; 8 bases are shared with TRBD1. The germline V gene has CDR1 MNHNS and CDR2 SASEGT. The CDR3 loop spans 14 amino acids. Germline trimming cut 1 base from V and 4 bases from J; bases unmatched to any gene: 3. For the CDR3, the DNA is TGTGCCAGCAGTGAAGTACAGGGGGGTTACGAGCAGTACTTC. Translation gives CASSEVQGGYEQYF.

The chain employs TRBV7-7 and TRBJ2-5; a possible D gene is TRBD2 (5 bases). The CDR3 length is 12 residues. Trimming left V 10 bases short and J 2 bases short, with 11 bases between. Germline V lookup: CDR1 SSHAT, CDR2 FNYEAQ (reference sequence). The CDR3: CAIGPGQETQYF. CDR3 coding DNA: TGTGCCATAGGACCGGGACAAGAGACCCAGTACTTC.

In this sample, this clone turned up a few times. The rearrangement links TRBV4-2 to TRBJ2-1; no definite D call. V dropped 7 bases and J dropped 8 bases, with 9 bases sitting between them. Germline CDR1 reads LGHNA; CDR2 reads YNFKEQ. CDR3 size: 11 residues. The CDR3 region is CASTNDYEQFF. The CDR3 DNA reads TGTGCCAGCACCAACGACTATGAGCAGTTCTTC.

The gene calls are TRBV5-4 and TRBJ1-2, with D tentatively TRBD1 (5 bases). With 4 bases removed from V and 1 base from J, the gap between germline ends came to 11 bases. Germline CDR1 SGHNT, CDR2 YYREEE (reference sequence). The CDR3 extends over 14 amino acids. The CDR3 protein is CASSADRFNYGYTF. CDR3 nucleotide sequence: TGTGCCAGCAGCGCCGACAGATTTAACTATGGCTACACCTTC.

V usage is TRBV6-5 and J usage is TRBJ1-1; 8 bases are shared with TRBD1. The length of the CDR3 is 16 residues. Germline CDR1 and CDR2: MNHEY and SVGAGI. The V and J ends lost 2 bases and 5 bases, in that order; junction bases with no gene match: 10. CDR3 DNA: TGTGCCAGCAGTTACCGGACTCAGGGGGCGAGGACTGAAGCTTTCTTT. Its protein is CASSYRTQGARTEAFF.

The chain has TRBV19 and TRBJ2-1; tentative D call: TRBD2 (5 bases). CDR1 LNHDA and CDR2 SQIVND come from the germline V gene (reference sequence). Trimming pared 4 bases from V and 2 bases from J, leaving 12 bases between. There are 15 residues in the CDR3. For the CDR3, the DNA is TGTGCCAGTAGTACACGGGAAACTGCCTACAATGAGCAGTTCTTC. Amino acids: CASSTRETAYNEQFF.

The V gene is TRBV28, the J gene TRBJ2-5; 9 bases line up with TRBD2. Germline CDR1 is MDHEN and CDR2 is SYDVKM. This CDR3 has 15 residues. The trim removed 4 bases at V and 7 bases at J, leaving 10 bases unmatched. The CDR3 here is CASSSLASGTATQYF. The CDR3 nucleotides are TGTGCCAGCAGTTCTTTAGCTAGCGGGACCGCGACCCAGTACTTC.

The gene calls are TRBV5-5 and TRBJ2-7; D is unclear. V gave up 7 bases and J gave up 2 bases, with 7 bases separating them. Germline lookup yields CDR1 SGHKS and CDR2 YYEKEE (reference sequence). The CDR3 consists of 11 residues. The CDR3 sequence is CASGVAYEQYF. The DNA of the CDR3 is TGTGCCAGCGGAGTGGCCTACGAGCAGTACTTC.

The gene calls are TRBV5-1 and TRBJ1-3; 8 bases align to TRBD1. V gave up 0 bases and J gave up 1 base; unmatched junction bases: 6. Germline V gives CDR1 SGHRS, CDR2 YFSETQ. The length of the CDR3 is 17 residues. The CDR3 region has the DNA TGCGCCAGCAGCTTGGGGCCAGGGGGCATATCTGGAAACACCATATATTTT. Translation gives CASSLGPGGISGNTIYF.